This T cell receptor beta chain was observed in a study of blood T cell repertoires in COVID-19. Whole-study context: Acute and convalescent COVID-19 samples came from the United States, Italy and Spain.

The germline gives CDR1 SNHLY, CDR2 FYNNEI. After removal of 5 bases from V and 5 bases from J, the junction contained 7 bases not matched to a gene. The CDR3 contains 14 residues. This clone was counted once. In the authors' methods: Using reference gene primer amplification, nucleated cell counts were estimated. Data came from immunoSEQ multiplex PCR; TCRdb stores just in-frame clones and leaves some out. D and trimming come from the DNA, and the V and J calls and clone size come from that table. The sample yields under 95,000 clones, approximately 80% seen once. The TCR originated in a woman aged 70 to 79 with acute or convalescent COVID-19. The sequencing sample was made of peripheral blood. The chain links TRBV2 to TRBJ1-1; 8 bases are shared with TRBD1. Here the CDR3 DNA reads TGTGCCAGCAGTCGACAGGGGATCGTAACTGAAGCTTTCTTT. It encodes CASSRQGIVTEAFF.